This T cell receptor (beta chain) originates from a study of control samples from healthy donors and cancer patients. V lost 3 bases to trimming and J lost 2 bases, with 12 bases between them. The CDR3 contains 15 residues. Germline CDR1 and CDR2: SGHRS and YFSETQ. Measured with immunoSEQ multiplex PCR; TCRdb has only the in-frame clones, and not every one. The profile shows under 150,000 clones, roughly 91% of them singletons. The chain carries TRBV5-1 and TRBJ1-3, with a weak D call TRBD1 (6 bases). Sequencing was done on a sample of blood. This clonotype originated in a middle-aged man in good health. The CDR3 spells CASSSYGGPGNTIYF. Written as DNA, the CDR3 is TGCGCCAGCAGCTCCTACGGGGGCCCTGGAAACACCATATATTTT. The full variable domain, its missing parts supplied by reference TRBV5-1 and TRBJ1-3, is KAGVTQTPRYLIKTRGQQVTLSCSPISGHRSVSWYQQTPGQGLQFLFEYFSETQRNKGNFPGRFSGRQFSNSRSEMNVSTLELGDSALYLCASSSYGGPGNTIYFGEGSWLTVV.